These T cell receptor beta chains were read from a single sample in a study of OX40 agonist ivuxolimab in advanced cancers. The repertoire was sequenced with immunoSEQ multiplex PCR; TCRdb's copy has only in-frame clones and lacks some. This sample has fewer than 90,000 clones; around 90% occur once, and the top ten carry 0.2% to 0.3%. The specimen comprised CD4+ or CD8+ T cells sorted from blood, sampled in a trial of the OX40 agonist ivuxolimab. The receptors derive from an adult with an advanced solid tumor such as melanoma, head and neck, liver or kidney cancer. Each CDR3 is given with its conserved first and last residue. Fields, in order: D gene, clone size, J gene, V gene, CDR3 protein, CDR3 DNA. D genes are given only for firm matches. Some rows have no size entry. The others give once, few or many, or a class for an expanded clone.

>TRBD1|.|TRBJ1-3|TRBV11-3
CASSSGTAGLGNTIYF
TGTGCCAGCTCGTCCGGGACAGCCGGCCTCGGAAACACCATATATTTT
>.|.|TRBJ2-5|TRBV7-9
CASSPSSALQETQYF
TGTGCCAGCAGCCCCAGCTCGGCGCTACAAGAGACCCAGTACTTC
>.|.|TRBJ1-1|TRBV7-9
CASSLAGTEAFF
TGTGCCAGCAGCTTAGCGGGCACTGAAGCTTTCTTT
>.|.|TRBJ2-1|TRBV14
CASSHPGAGAANNEQFF
TGTGCCAGCAGCCACCCCGGTGCAGGGGCGGCGAACAATGAGCAGTTCTTC
>.|.|TRBJ1-2|TRBV18
CASSTSTGTYGYTF
TGTGCCAGCTCAACGTCCACAGGAACGTATGGCTACACCTTC
>TRBD2|.|TRBJ2-7|TRBV6-5
CASSPSGTSSYEQYF
TGTGCCAGCAGCCCCTCCGGGACTAGCTCATACGAGCAGTACTTC
>.|.|TRBJ1-1|TRBV5-4
CASSLEGSTNTEAFF
TGTGCCAGCAGCTTGGAGGGCAGTACGAACACTGAAGCTTTCTTT
>.|.|TRBJ1-1|TRBV28
CASNTRGGTGSTEAFF
TGTGCCAGCAACACCCGGGGGGGTACTGGGAGCACTGAAGCTTTCTTT
>.|.|TRBJ2-7|TRBV5-4
CASSLPGVYEQYF
TGTGCCAGCAGCTTGCCGGGAGTGTACGAGCAGTACTTC
>.|once|TRBJ2-7|TRBV5-1
CASSLEPRFKDEQYF
TGCGCCAGCAGCTTGGAGCCCAGGTTTAAGGACGAGCAGTACTTC
>TRBD1|.|TRBJ2-5|TRBV6-1
CASRRQGRETQYF
TGTGCCAGCAGGAGACAGGGCCGGGAGACCCAGTACTTC
>.|.|TRBJ2-1|TRBV6-5
CASSYSRVTEQFF
TGTGCCAGCAGTTACTCGAGAGTAACCGAGCAGTTCTTC
>.|.|TRBJ2-1|TRBV2
CASMLQGGSYNEQFF
TGTGCCAGCATGTTACAGGGGGGGTCCTACAATGAGCAGTTCTTC
>.|.|TRBJ2-4|TRBV28
CASSLQGPLKNIQYF
TGTGCCAGCAGCCTACAGGGACCACTCAAAAACATTCAGTACTTC
>TRBD1|.|TRBJ2-1|TRBV5-1
CASSVRQGDEQFF
TGCGCCAGCAGCGTGCGACAGGGTGATGAGCAGTTCTTC
>TRBD1|.|TRBJ2-7|TRBV7-2
CASSRDRGRSYEQYF
TGTGCCAGCAGCCGAGACAGGGGACGGAGTTACGAGCAGTACTTC
>.|.|TRBJ2-1|TRBV2
CASTPTGSGSNEQFF
TGTGCCAGCACCCCGACCGGGTCTGGGTCAAATGAGCAGTTCTTC
>.|.|TRBJ2-7|TRBV11-3
CASSLYGWGPHGDEQYF
TGTGCCAGCAGCTTATATGGCTGGGGCCCACACGGGGACGAGCAGTACTTC
>.|once|TRBJ2-2|TRBV2
CASRTDAVAGELFF
TGTGCCAGTCGAACTGATGCCGTGGCCGGGGAGCTGTTTTTT
>.|.|TRBJ2-2|TRBV11-2
CASSLGWNTGELFF
TGTGCCAGCAGCTTAGGCTGGAACACCGGGGAGCTGTTTTTT
>.|.|TRBJ2-3|TRBV12-5
CASGIGDTQYF
TGTGCTAGTGGTATAGGGGATACGCAGTATTTT
>TRBD1|.|TRBJ2-5|TRBV5-6
CASSWTGGMETQYF
TGTGCCAGCAGCTGGACAGGGGGGATGGAGACCCAGTACTTC
>.|.|TRBJ2-5|TRBV5-1
CASSLVSQETQYF
TGCGCCAGCAGCTTGGTATCACAGGAGACCCAGTACTTC
>.|.|TRBJ2-7|TRBV4-1
CASSQGGTVGNEQYF
TGCGCCAGCAGCCAAGGCGGGACAGTCGGAAACGAGCAGTACTTC
>TRBD1|.|TRBJ1-1|TRBV19
CASRPYQGALNTEAFF
TGTGCCAGTAGACCCTACCAGGGGGCCCTGAACACTGAAGCTTTCTTT
>TRBD2|.|TRBJ2-3|TRBV5-4
CASSLELAGGPIHF
TGTGCCAGCAGCTTGGAACTAGCGGGAGGGCCTATCCATTTT
>.|.|TRBJ1-5|TRBV6-1
CASEDPPRPQHF
TGTGCCAGCGAGGACCCTCCGAGGCCCCAGCATTTT
>.|.|TRBJ2-7|TRBV2
CASSETVLSYEQYF
TGTGCCAGCAGTGAAACAGTCCTCTCCTACGAGCAGTACTTC
>TRBD2|.|TRBJ2-1|TRBV10-2
CAVILSGRGYNEQFF
TGCGCCGTGATACTAAGCGGGAGGGGGTACAATGAGCAGTTCTTC
>TRBD1|few|TRBJ1-6|TRBV5-1
CASSVTGDSYNSPLHF
TGCGCCAGCAGCGTGACAGGGGACTCGTATAATTCACCCCTCCACTTT